The next 18 T cell receptor beta chains were all read from a single sample in a study of early T cells in non-severe SARS-CoV-2 infection. TCRdb called the 5' RACE reads again in MiXCR, with one record for every CDR3 protein. The sample yields about 28,000 distinct CDR3 sequences, around 5.4% seen once. The specimen sequenced was whole blood. All receptors derive from an adult who was a healthcare worker with PCR-confirmed SARS-CoV-2 infection or an uninfected control (not recorded which).

The chain combines TRBV2 with TRBJ2-6; D unresolved. This CDR3 is 15 amino acids long. Trimming removed 7 bases at V and 0 bases at J, with 10 bases between. The germline V gene has CDR1 SNHLY and CDR2 FYNNEI. The CDR3 region has the DNA TGTGCCAGCATGTTAGTTGTCTCTGGGGCCAACGTCCTGACTTTC. This translates into CASMLVVSGANVLTF. The whole variable domain, filled in from reference TRBV2 and TRBJ2-6, reads EPEVTQTPSHQVTQMGQEVILRCVPISNHLYFYWYRQILGQKVEFLVSFYNNEISEKSEIFDDQFSVERPDGSNFTLKIRSTKLEDSAMYFCASMLVVSGANVLTFGAGSRLTVL.

In this sample, this clonotype turned up many times. The rearrangement joins TRBV6-2 or TRBV6-3 to TRBJ2-5; maybe TRBD2 (6 bases). With 2 bases removed from V and 1 base from J, the gap between germline ends came to 8 bases. Germline V gene data show CDR1 as MNHEY and CDR2 as SVGEGT. CDR3 length: 14 amino acids. Here the CDR3 reads CASSYLGGQETQYF. CDR3 in DNA: TGTGCCAGCAGTTACCTCGGGGGCCAAGAGACCCAGTACTTC.

This clonotype was counted ten times or more. CDR3: CASSLGVSENSPLHF. In nucleotides, the CDR3 is TGTGCCAGCAGTTTGGGGGTCTCAGAGAATTCACCCCTCCACTTT. The genes are TRBV27 and TRBJ1-6, with D perhaps TRBD1 (5 bases). Germline V gene lookup returns CDR1 MNHEY and CDR2 SMNVEV (reference sequence). Trimming took 3 bases from V and 7 from J, leaving 13 bases between them. The length of the CDR3 is 15 residues.

Comments on this clonotype: The germline gene is not matched at one end of the junction; a read error may be the cause. The chain employs TRBV12-3 or TRBV12-4 and TRBJ2-2, with TRBD1 identical over 9 bases. CDR3 length equals 16 residues. The CDR3 sequence: CASSSHRGLGTGKLFF. In DNA, the CDR3 is TGTGCCAGCAGTTCCCACAGGGGGCTAGGGACCGGGAAGCTGTTTTTT.

This clonotype is judged medium-sized (0.01 to 0.1%). This chain links TRBV12-3 or TRBV12-4 with TRBJ1-1; no definite D call. This CDR3 contains 16 residues. V dropped 0 bases and J dropped 1 base, with 12 bases sitting between them. CDR3 DNA sequence: TGTGCCAGCAGTTTAGCGCTCTCCAGGAGGAACACTGAAGCTTTCTTT. Protein sequence: CASSLALSRRNTEAFF.

This clonotype was found many times. This rearrangement joins TRBV27 to TRBJ2-7; D gene ambiguous. V dropped 2 bases and J dropped 0 bases, with 14 bases sitting between them. The CDR3 is 16 amino acids. Germline CDR1 MNHEY, CDR2 SMNVEV (reference sequence). The CDR3 loop is CASSLSGTIDSYEQYF. The DNA for the CDR3 is TGTGCCAGCAGTTTAAGTGGCACCATAGACTCCTACGAGCAGTACTTC.

This clonotype was recorded a few times. The rearrangement links TRBV12-2 to TRBJ2-7. TRBV12-2 is noted as a pseudogene. This CDR3 region has 12 residues. CDR3 sequence: CASRSRSYEQYF. The CDR3 DNA follows: TGTGCAAGTCGCTCTCGCTCCTACGAGCAGTACTTC.

Ten or more counts support this clonotype. The chain joins TRBV6-1 to TRBJ1-5; D is perhaps TRBD1 (6 bases). Germline assignment: CDR1 MNHNS and CDR2 SASEGT. The CDR3 is 15 residues long. V lost 4 bases to trimming and J lost 5 bases, with 15 bases between them. CDR3: CASSVRDTSYQPQHF. CDR3 sequence (DNA): TGTGCCAGCAGTGTCCGGGACACCTCTTATCAGCCCCAGCATTTT.

The chain carries TRBV10-3 and TRBJ1-2, with a possible D match to TRBD1 (6 bases). Trimming left V 6 bases short and J 1 base short, with 12 bases between. CDR1 and CDR2 from the germline V gene are ENHRY and SYGVKD. The CDR3 consists of 14 residues. The CDR3 region has the DNA TGTGCCATCAGAGGGGGGTCAGTTAACTATGGCTACACCTTC. It codes for CAIRGGSVNYGYTF.

This chain uses TRBV6-2 or TRBV6-3 with TRBJ2-6; D uncertain. Between the trimmed V and J ends, which lost 5 bases and 2 bases, there was a span of 10 bases. The germline V gene has CDR1 MNHEY and CDR2 SVGEGT. This CDR3 has 15 residues. The CDR3 DNA is TGTGCCAGCAGTCTCTACGGGCCTGGGGCCAACGTCCTGACTTTC. Encoded protein: CASSLYGPGANVLTF.

A few counts support this clonotype. The CDR3 protein is CASSYSIQYTNTEAFF. DNA of the CDR3: TGTGCCAGCAGTTACTCGATCCAGTACACGAACACTGAAGCTTTCTTT. This chain joins TRBV6-5 and TRBJ1-1; D not resolved. The CDR3 totals 16 residues. The germline V and J ends were trimmed by 0 bases and 1 base, with 12 bases remaining between them. CDR1 is MNHEY, CDR2 SVGAGI, per germline.

This clonotype was detected ten times or more. The rearrangement links TRBV7-2 to TRBJ2-3; D is ambiguous. Trimming stripped 4 bases from V and 5 bases from J, with 10 bases between. Germline CDR1 and CDR2: SGHTA and FQGNSA. The CDR3 covers 13 residues. CDR3 in amino acids: CASSSHEVDTQYF. The CDR3 DNA reads TGTGCCAGCAGCTCCCATGAGGTAGATACGCAGTATTTT.

Ten or more counts support this clonotype. The chain links TRBV18 to TRBJ1-4; no clear D gene. The CDR3 is made up of 15 amino acids. Trimming stripped 1 base from V and 7 bases from J, with 13 bases between. Germline V gene data show CDR1 as KGHSH and CDR2 as LQKENI. The CDR3 here is CASSPRWARREKLFF. CDR3 DNA: TGTGCCAGCTCACCACGGTGGGCCAGACGTGAAAAACTGTTTTTT.

This clonotype showed up many times. The chain joins TRBV27 to TRBJ2-7; 11 bases line up with TRBD1. The germline V gene encodes CDR1 MNHEY and CDR2 SMNVEV (reference sequence). V shed 0 bases and J 0 bases; nucleotides not matched to a gene: 7. The length of the CDR3 is 18 residues. CDR3 coding DNA: TGTGCCAGCAGTTTATCGCCCCCGGGACAGGGGGTCTCCTACGAGCAGTACTTC. Translation: CASSLSPPGQGVSYEQYF.

In its sample, this clonotype was seen many times. This rearrangement joins TRBV27 to TRBJ2-3, with a possible D match to TRBD1 (5 bases). The CDR3 has 15 amino acids. V was cut by 5 bases and J by 1 base, with 13 bases left in between. The germline V gene encodes CDR1 MNHEY and CDR2 SMNVEV (reference sequence). The CDR3, as DNA: TGTGCCAGCAGTCCTTGGGGCGGACGCACAGATACGCAGTATTTT. Protein sequence: CASSPWGGRTDTQYF.

This clonotype was seen ten or more times. The genes are TRBV30 and TRBJ1-6, with D perhaps matching TRBD1 (5 bases). This CDR3 comprises 14 residues. Germline CDR1 GTSNPN, CDR2 SVGIG (reference sequence). V lost 5 bases, J lost 13 bases, and 21 bases lay in between. This CDR3 is CAWGRDRAGFPLHF. CDR3 sequence (DNA): TGTGCCTGGGGACGGGACCGTGCAGGGTTCCCCCTCCACTTT. Variable domain in full (rest from reference TRBV30 and TRBJ1-6): SQTIHQWPATLVQPVGSPLSLECTVEGTSNPNLYWYRQAAGRGLQLLFYSVGIGQISSEVPQNLSASRPQDRQFILSSKKLLLSDSGFYLCAWGRDRAGFPLHFGNGTRLTVT.

This clonotype was counted many times. V gene TRBV27 combines with J gene TRBJ2-3, with a weak D call TRBD1 (7 bases). V was cut by 3 bases and J by 2 bases, with 12 bases left in between. CDR1 is MNHEY and CDR2 is SMNVEV in the germline V gene (reference sequence). The CDR3 runs 15 residues. The CDR3, as DNA: TGTGCCAGCAGTTTTAGGGGGCGGGACACAGATACGCAGTATTTT. It yields the protein CASSFRGRDTDTQYF.

This chain uses TRBV2 with TRBJ2-1; 12 bases are shared with TRBD2. The CDR3 covers 14 residues. J lost 6 bases, V lost 5 bases, and 2 bases had no gene match. Germline V CDR1 and CDR2: SNHLY, FYNNEI. Here the CDR3 reads CASSPGLAGNEQFF. CDR3 coding DNA: TGTGCCAGCAGTCCGGGACTAGCGGGCAATGAGCAGTTCTTC.